Listed here is a single TCR beta chain. As yet, its antigen is unknown. The sample comes from a study of T cell responses to AZD1222 COVID-19 vaccine. Study context: Second-dose groups at about 4 or about 12 weeks were pooled.

Findings of the study overall: Sampling captured repertoires only after the peak T cell response. Only 5 or 6 AZD1222 recipients were seropositive at baseline.

Only in-frame clones appear in the TCRdb table, and some are missing; sequencing was by immunoSEQ multiplex PCR. This sample has 90,000 to 140,000 clones, with around 76% found just once. After removal of 4 bases from V and 3 bases from J, the junction contained 6 bases not matched to a gene. This CDR3 spans 16 amino acids. CDR1 and CDR2 from the germline V gene are LGHDT and YNNKEL (reference sequence). This TCR came from an adult in good health. Sequenced material: peripheral blood, taken on day 0 of AZD1222 vaccination. This chain joins TRBV3-1 (or the pseudogene TRBV3-2) and TRBJ1-4, with TRBD1 matching over 9 bases. The CDR3 loop reads CASSPWGQGANEKLFF. CDR3 bases: TGTGCCAGCAGCCCCTGGGGACAGGGCGCTAATGAAAAACTGTTTTTT.